The 12 T cell receptor beta chains below come from one sample, sequenced in a study of shared clonotypes between healthy human individuals. The naive CD8 subset, CD45RO-negative cells positively selected for CCR7, excluded terminally differentiated effector memory CD45RA+ cells. Sequencing was performed with immunoSEQ multiplex PCR; in TCRdb, only in-frame clones are kept and a portion is missing. The sample shows about 2.2 million clones, around 93% of them seen only once. Sequencing used naive CD8+ T cells from PBMCs. These receptor sequences come from a young man in good health. Some clones in this sample may be carry-over from other donors' samples.

This chain links TRBV27 with TRBJ2-5, with 12 bases that match TRBD2. The CDR3 sequence is 16 residues long. V was clipped by 6 bases and J by 9 bases; unmatched bases: 14. Germline V lookup: CDR1 MNHEY, CDR2 SMNVEV (reference sequence). The CDR3 spells CASSPWLAGGFKAQYF. For the CDR3, the DNA is TGTGCCAGCAGCCCGTGGCTAGCGGGAGGGTTTAAGGCCCAGTACTTC.

The chain carries TRBV5-5 and TRBJ2-5; D remains ambiguous. Trimming cost V 4 bases and J 5 bases, with 6 bases left between them. This CDR3 contains 11 residues. Germline V gives CDR1 SGHKS, CDR2 YYEKEE (reference sequence). CDR3 sequence: CASSPRETQYF. The DNA for the CDR3 is TGTGCCAGCAGCCCCCGGGAGACCCAGTACTTC.

The CDR3 spells CASSFFGSGNEQFF. CDR3 bases: TGTGCCAGCAGCTTTTTCGGGAGTGGAAATGAGCAGTTCTTC. The rearrangement uses TRBV7-6 and TRBJ2-1, with D perhaps TRBD2 (6 bases). This CDR3 region has 14 residues. V was clipped by 3 bases and J by 7 bases, with 13 bases between them. In germline, CDR1 is SGHVS, CDR2 FNYEAQ.

The chain employs TRBV27 and TRBJ1-3; TRBD1 is a possible D gene (6 bases). Deletions cut 5 bases from V and 7 bases from J, with 21 bases between. This CDR3 contains 16 residues. CDR1 is MNHEY and CDR2 is SMNVEV in the germline V gene (reference sequence). For the CDR3, the DNA is TGTGCCAGCAGTACACTGAGGGGGGGCGAAGTTAACACCATATATTTT. This translates into CASSTLRGGEVNTIYF.

The genes are TRBV27 and TRBJ2-5; 7 bases match TRBD1. The tail of the sequence fits TRBJ2-7 better, so the J call may be wrong. From germline, CDR1 is MNHEY and CDR2 SMNVEV (reference sequence). CDR3 length: 16 residues. Here the CDR3 reads CASSLAAGTAAYEQYF. In DNA, the CDR3 is TGTGCCAGCAGTTTAGCAGCCGGGACAGCAGCCTACGAGCAGTACTTC.

The V call is TRBV27, the J call TRBJ1-2; 9 bases match TRBD1. The V gene end was trimmed by 6 bases and the J gene end by 6 bases; junction bases not matched to a gene: 11. The CDR3 is made up of 15 amino acids. Germline V lookup: CDR1 MNHEY, CDR2 SMNVEV (reference sequence). The CDR3 region is CASRGITGGLDGYTF. The DNA for the CDR3 is TGTGCCAGCAGGGGAATCACAGGGGGCTTGGATGGCTACACCTTC.

This sequence joins TRBV29-1 and TRBJ1-1; tentative D call: TRBD1 (6 bases). The germline V and J ends were trimmed by 7 bases and 1 base, with 13 bases remaining between them. The CDR3 has 13 residues. Germline CDR1 and CDR2: SQVTM and ANQGSEA. The DNA for the CDR3 is TGCAGCGCCGCACAGGGTTCGAACACTGAAGCTTTCTTT. This encodes CSAAQGSNTEAFF. Using reference TRBV29-1 and TRBJ1-1 for the parts outside the CDR3, the full variable domain is SAVISQKPSRDICQRGTSLTIQCQVDSQVTMMFWYRQQPGQSLTLIATANQGSEATYESGFVIDKFPISRPNLTFSTLTVSNMSPEDSSIYLCSAAQGSNTEAFFGQGTRLTVV.

The chain is built from TRBV25-1 and TRBJ2-5; TRBD2 matches 7 bases. After removal of 2 bases from V and 9 bases from J, the junction contained 6 bases not matched to a gene. The length of the CDR3 is 13 residues. CDR1 and CDR2 from the germline V gene are MGHDK and SYGVNS. As DNA, the CDR3 is TGTGCCAGCAGTGAAGGCGCGGGAGTGGCCCAGTACTTC. Translation: CASSEGAGVAQYF.

V and J are TRBV6-4 and TRBJ2-3, with unresolved D. The CDR3 is made up of 14 amino acids. V lost 4 bases, J lost 0 bases, and 8 bases lay in between. Per germline, CDR1 MRHNA and CDR2 SNTAGT. The CDR3 region is CASSVYPSTDTQYF. CDR3 in DNA: TGTGCCAGCAGTGTGTACCCTAGCACAGATACGCAGTATTTT.

This rearrangement joins TRBV6-6 to TRBJ2-5, with D perhaps matching TRBD1 (5 bases). V lost 5 bases and J 5 bases, leaving 15 bases between the germline ends. The CDR3 is 14 residues long. Looked up from germline, CDR1 is MNHNY and CDR2 is SVGAGI (reference sequence). CDR3 DNA sequence: TGTGCCAGCAGTAGGGGAACAGGCAGGGAGACCCAGTACTTC. It codes for CASSRGTGRETQYF.

This chain joins TRBV10-3 and TRBJ2-2; TRBD2 aligns across 13 bases. Germline V lookup: CDR1 ENHRY, CDR2 SYGVKD. This CDR3 spans 16 amino acids. Trimming took 6 bases from V and 4 from J; bases not matched to a gene: 5. CDR3 sequence: CAIRGGTSGTTGELFF. The CDR3 nucleotides read TGTGCCATCAGGGGTGGGACTAGCGGGACCACCGGGGAGCTGTTTTTT.

This clone appeared a single time. The chain combines TRBV5-1 with TRBJ2-1, with D perhaps matching TRBD1 or TRBD2 (5 bases each). The V and J ends lost 7 bases and 0 bases respectively, with 14 bases between them. The CDR3 consists of 15 residues. CDR1 SGHRS and CDR2 YFSETQ come from the germline V gene. The chain's CDR3 is CASQPGAFSYNEQFF. Here the CDR3 DNA reads TGCGCCAGCCAGCCCGGGGCCTTCTCCTACAATGAGCAGTTCTTC.